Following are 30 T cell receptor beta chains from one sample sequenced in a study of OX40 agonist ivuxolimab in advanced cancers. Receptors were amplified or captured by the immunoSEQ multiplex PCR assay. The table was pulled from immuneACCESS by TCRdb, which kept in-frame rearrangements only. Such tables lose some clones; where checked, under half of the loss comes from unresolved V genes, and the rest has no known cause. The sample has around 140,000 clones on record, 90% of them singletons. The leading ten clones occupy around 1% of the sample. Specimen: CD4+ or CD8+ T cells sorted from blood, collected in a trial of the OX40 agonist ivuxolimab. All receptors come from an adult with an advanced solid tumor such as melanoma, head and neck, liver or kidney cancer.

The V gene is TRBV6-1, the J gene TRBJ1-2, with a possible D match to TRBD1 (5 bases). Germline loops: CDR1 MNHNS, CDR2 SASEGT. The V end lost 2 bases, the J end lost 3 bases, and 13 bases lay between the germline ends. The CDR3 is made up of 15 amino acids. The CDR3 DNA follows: TGTGCCAGCAGTGAAAGGGTTTCAGGGCACTATGGCTACACCTTC. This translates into CASSERVSGHYGYTF.

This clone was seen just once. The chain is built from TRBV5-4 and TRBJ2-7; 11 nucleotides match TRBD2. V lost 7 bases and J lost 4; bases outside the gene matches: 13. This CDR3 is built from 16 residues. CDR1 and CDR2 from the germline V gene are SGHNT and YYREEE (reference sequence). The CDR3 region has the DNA TGTGCCAGCCGCTACGACTTGACTAGCGGGATGTACGAGCAGTACTTC. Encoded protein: CASRYDLTSGMYEQYF. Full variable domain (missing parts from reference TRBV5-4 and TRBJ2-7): ETGVTQSPTHLIKTRGQQVTLRCSSQSGHNTVSWYQQALGQGPQFIFQYYREEENGRGNFPPRFSGLQFPNYSSELNVNALELDDSALYLCASRYDLTSGMYEQYFGPGTRLTVT.

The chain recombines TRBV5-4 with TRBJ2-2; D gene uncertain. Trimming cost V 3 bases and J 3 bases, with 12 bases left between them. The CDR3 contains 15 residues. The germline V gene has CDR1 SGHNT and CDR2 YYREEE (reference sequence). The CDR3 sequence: CASSSPGGDTGELFF. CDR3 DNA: TGTGCCAGCAGCTCCCCCGGCGGAGACACCGGGGAGCTGTTTTTT.

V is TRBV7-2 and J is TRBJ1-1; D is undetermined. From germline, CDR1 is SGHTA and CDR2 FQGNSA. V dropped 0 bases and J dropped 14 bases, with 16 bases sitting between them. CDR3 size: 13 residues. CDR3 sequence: CASSLALMIYNFF. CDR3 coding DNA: TGTGCCAGCAGCTTAGCTCTCATGATTTACAACTTCTTT.

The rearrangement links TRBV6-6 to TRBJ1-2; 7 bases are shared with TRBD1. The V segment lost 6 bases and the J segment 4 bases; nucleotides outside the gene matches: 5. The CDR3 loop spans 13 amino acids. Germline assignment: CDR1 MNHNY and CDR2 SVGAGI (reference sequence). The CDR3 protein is CASRPTGVYGYTF. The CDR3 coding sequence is TGTGCCAGCAGACCAACAGGGGTCTATGGCTACACCTTC.

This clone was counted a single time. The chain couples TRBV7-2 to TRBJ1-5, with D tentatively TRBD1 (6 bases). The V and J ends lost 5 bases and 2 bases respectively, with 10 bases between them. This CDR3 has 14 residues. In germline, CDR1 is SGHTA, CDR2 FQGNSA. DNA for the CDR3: TGTGCCAGCAGCCCCAGACAGGGCAATCAGCCCCAGCATTTT. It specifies CASSPRQGNQPQHF. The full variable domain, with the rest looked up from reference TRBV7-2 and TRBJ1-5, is GAGVSQSPSNKVTEKGKDVELRCDPISGHTALYWYRQSLGQGLEFLIYFQGNSAPDKSGLPSDRFSAERTGGSVSTLTIQRTQQEDSAVYLCASSPRQGNQPQHFGDGTRLSIL.

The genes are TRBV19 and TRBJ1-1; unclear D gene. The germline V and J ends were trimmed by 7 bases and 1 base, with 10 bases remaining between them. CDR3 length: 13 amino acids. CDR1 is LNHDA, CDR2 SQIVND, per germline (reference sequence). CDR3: CASIREWNTEAFF. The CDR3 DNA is TGTGCCAGTATAAGAGAGTGGAACACTGAAGCTTTCTTT.

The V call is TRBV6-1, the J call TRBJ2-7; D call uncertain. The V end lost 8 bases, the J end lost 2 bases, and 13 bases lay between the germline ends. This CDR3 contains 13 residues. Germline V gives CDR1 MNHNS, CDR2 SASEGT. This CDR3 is CASLGSLPYEQYF. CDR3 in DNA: TGTGCCAGCCTGGGCAGCTTGCCCTACGAGCAGTACTTC.

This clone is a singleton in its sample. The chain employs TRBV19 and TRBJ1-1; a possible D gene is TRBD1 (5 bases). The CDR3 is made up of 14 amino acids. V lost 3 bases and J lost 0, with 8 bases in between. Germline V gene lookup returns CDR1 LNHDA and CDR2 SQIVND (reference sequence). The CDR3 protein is CASSIRGMNTEAFF. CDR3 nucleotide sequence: TGTGCCAGTAGTATTAGGGGTATGAACACTGAAGCTTTCTTT.

The CDR3 nucleotides are TGTGCCAGCAGTGGCCGGGACAGGGAATCGAACACCGGGGAGCTGTTTTTT. The encoded protein is CASSGRDRESNTGELFF. V usage is TRBV2 and J usage is TRBJ2-2; 9 bases map to TRBD1. Trimming cost V 4 bases and J 0 bases; bases outside gene matches: 6. Germline V CDR1 and CDR2: SNHLY, FYNNEI. The CDR3 loop spans 17 amino acids.

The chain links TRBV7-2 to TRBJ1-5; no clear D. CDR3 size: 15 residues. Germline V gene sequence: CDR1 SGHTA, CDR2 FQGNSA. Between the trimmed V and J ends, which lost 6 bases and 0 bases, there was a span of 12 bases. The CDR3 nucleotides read TGTGCCAGCAGTCCATCCCCCGGTAGCAATCAGCCCCAGCATTTT. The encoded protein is CASSPSPGSNQPQHF.

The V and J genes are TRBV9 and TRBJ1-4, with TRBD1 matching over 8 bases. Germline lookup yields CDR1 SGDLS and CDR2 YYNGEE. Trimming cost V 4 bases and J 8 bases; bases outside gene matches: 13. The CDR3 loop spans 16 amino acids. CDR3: CASSTGMGTGGEKLFF. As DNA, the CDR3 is TGTGCCAGCAGCACGGGAATGGGGACAGGAGGGGAAAAACTGTTTTTT.

The CDR3 bases are TGTGCCAGCAGCTTAGCCCAGGGGAACACTGAAGCTTTCTTT. Translated: CASSLAQGNTEAFF. This chain joins TRBV7-3 and TRBJ1-1, with TRBD1 as a possible D gene (5 bases). This CDR3 spans 14 amino acids. CDR1 is SGHTA and CDR2 is FQGTGA in the germline V gene. Trimming removed 2 bases at V and 1 base at J, with 8 bases between.

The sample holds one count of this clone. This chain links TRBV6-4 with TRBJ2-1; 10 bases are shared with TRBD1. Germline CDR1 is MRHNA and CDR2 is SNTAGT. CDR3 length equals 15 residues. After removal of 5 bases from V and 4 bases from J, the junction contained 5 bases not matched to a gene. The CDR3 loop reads CASSPGQGPYNEQFF. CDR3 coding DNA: TGTGCCAGCAGTCCGGGACAGGGGCCTTACAATGAGCAGTTCTTC.

CDR3 sequence (DNA): TGCGCCAGCAGCTTGGCCGGAGGCTCTAGCACAGATACGCAGTATTTT. Translation: CASSLAGGSSTDTQYF. The gene calls are TRBV5-1 and TRBJ2-3; D may be TRBD2 (5 bases). Trimming took 0 bases from V and 0 from J, leaving 11 bases between them. CDR3 length equals 16 residues. From germline, CDR1 is SGHRS and CDR2 YFSETQ.

CDR3 sequence: CSAIIGRGAFF. CDR3 coding DNA: TGCAGTGCTATAATAGGTCGGGGGGCTTTCTTT. The chain uses TRBV20-1 and TRBJ1-1; D perhaps matches TRBD1 (5 bases). Trimming removed 4 bases at V and 11 bases at J, with 14 bases between. The CDR3 extends over 11 amino acids. Germline V lookup: CDR1 DFQATT, CDR2 SNEGSKA (reference sequence).

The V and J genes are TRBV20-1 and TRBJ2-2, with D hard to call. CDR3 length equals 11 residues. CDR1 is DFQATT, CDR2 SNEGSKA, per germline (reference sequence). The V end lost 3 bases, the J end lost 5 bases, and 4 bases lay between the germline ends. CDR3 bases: TGCAGTGCTAGTGAGACCGGGGAGCTGTTTTTT. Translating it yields CSASETGELFF.

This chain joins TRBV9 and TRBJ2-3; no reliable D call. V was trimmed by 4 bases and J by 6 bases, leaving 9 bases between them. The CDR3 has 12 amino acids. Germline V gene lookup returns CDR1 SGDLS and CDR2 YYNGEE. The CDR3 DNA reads TGTGCCAGCAGCTTGCTTCTGGATACGCAGTATTTT. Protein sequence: CASSLLLDTQYF. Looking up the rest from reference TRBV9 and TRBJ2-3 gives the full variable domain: DSGVTQTPKHLITATGQRVTLRCSPRSGDLSVYWYQQSLDQGLQFLIQYYNGEERAKGNILERFSAQQFPDLHSELNLSSLELGDSALYFCASSLLLDTQYFGPGTRLTVL.

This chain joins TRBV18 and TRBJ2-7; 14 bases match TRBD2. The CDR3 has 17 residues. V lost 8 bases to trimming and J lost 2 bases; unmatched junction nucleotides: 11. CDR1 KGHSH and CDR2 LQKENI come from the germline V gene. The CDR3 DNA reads TGTGCCAGCACAGAGGGGAGACTAGCGGGAGGGACCTACGAGCAGTACTTC. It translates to CASTEGRLAGGTYEQYF. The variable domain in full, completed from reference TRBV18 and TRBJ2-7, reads NAGVMQNPRHLVRRRGQEARLRCSPMKGHSHVYWYRQLPEEGLKFMVYLQKENIIDESGMPKERFSAEFPKEGPSILRIQQVVRGDSAAYFCASTEGRLAGGTYEQYFGPGTRLTVT.

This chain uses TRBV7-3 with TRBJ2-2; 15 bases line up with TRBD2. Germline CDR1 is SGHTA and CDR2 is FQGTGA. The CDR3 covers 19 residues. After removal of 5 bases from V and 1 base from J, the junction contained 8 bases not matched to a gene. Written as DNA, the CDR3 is TGTGCCAGCAGCCCCGGACTAGCGGGAGGGCCAATGAACACCGGGGAGCTGTTTTTT. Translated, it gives CASSPGLAGGPMNTGELFF.

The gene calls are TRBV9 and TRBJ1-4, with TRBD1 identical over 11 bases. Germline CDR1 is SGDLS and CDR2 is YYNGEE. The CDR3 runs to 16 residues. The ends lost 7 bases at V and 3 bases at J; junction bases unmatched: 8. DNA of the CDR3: TGTGCCAGCGGAAAGGACAGGGGGCGTGCTAATGAAAAACTGTTTTTT. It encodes CASGKDRGRANEKLFF.

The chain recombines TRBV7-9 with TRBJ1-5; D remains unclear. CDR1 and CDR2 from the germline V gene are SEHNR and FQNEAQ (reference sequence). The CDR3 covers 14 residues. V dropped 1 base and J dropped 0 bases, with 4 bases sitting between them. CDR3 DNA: TGTGCCAGCAGCTTAGACGGTAGCAATCAGCCCCAGCATTTT. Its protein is CASSLDGSNQPQHF. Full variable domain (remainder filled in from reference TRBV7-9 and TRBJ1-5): DTGVSQNPRHKITKRGQNVTFRCDPISEHNRLYWYRQTLGQGPEFLTYFQNEAQLEKSRLLSDRFSAERPKGSFSTLEIQRTEQGDSAMYLCASSLDGSNQPQHFGDGTRLSIL.

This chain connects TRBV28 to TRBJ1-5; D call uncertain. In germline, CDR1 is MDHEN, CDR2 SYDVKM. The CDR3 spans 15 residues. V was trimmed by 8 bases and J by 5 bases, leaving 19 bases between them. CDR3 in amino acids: CASGLTQTLHQPQHF. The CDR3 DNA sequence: TGTGCCAGCGGATTAACACAGACTTTGCATCAGCCCCAGCATTTT.

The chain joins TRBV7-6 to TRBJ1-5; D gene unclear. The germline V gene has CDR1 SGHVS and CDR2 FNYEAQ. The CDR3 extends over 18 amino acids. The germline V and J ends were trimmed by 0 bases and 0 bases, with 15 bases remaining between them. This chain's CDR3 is CASSLAFGRTFSNQPQHF. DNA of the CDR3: TGTGCCAGCAGCTTAGCGTTCGGCAGGACTTTTAGCAATCAGCCCCAGCATTTT.

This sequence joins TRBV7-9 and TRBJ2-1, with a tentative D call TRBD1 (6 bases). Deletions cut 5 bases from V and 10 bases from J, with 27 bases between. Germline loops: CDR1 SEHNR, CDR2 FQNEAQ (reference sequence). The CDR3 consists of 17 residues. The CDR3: CASSPAVPSKGVREQFF. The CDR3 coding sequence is TGTGCCAGCAGCCCCGCCGTCCCGTCGAAGGGGGTTAGGGAGCAGTTCTTC. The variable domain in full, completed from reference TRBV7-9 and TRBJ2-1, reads DTGVSQNPRHKITKRGQNVTFRCDPISEHNRLYWYRQTLGQGPEFLTYFQNEAQLEKSRLLSDRFSAERPKGSFSTLEIQRTEQGDSAMYLCASSPAVPSKGVREQFFGPGTRLTVL.

The chain's CDR3 is CASRRREGNQPQHF. The DNA of the CDR3 is TGTGCCAGTAGAAGACGGGAGGGTAATCAGCCCCAGCATTTT. This chain connects TRBV28 to TRBJ1-5; D gene ambiguous. The CDR3 has 14 amino acids. The germline gives CDR1 MDHEN, CDR2 SYDVKM. V dropped 9 bases and J dropped 4 bases, with 16 bases sitting between them. The full variable domain, its missing parts supplied by reference TRBV28 and TRBJ1-5, is DVKVTQSSRYLVKRTGEKVFLECVQDMDHENMFWYRQDPGLGLRLIYFSYDVKMKEKGDIPEGYSVSREKKERFSLILESASTNQTSMYLCASRRREGNQPQHFGDGTRLSIL.

For the CDR3, the DNA is TGTGCCAGTAGTATAGGGACCAGGGCGGGCACTGAAGCTTTCTTT. This encodes CASSIGTRAGTEAFF. The chain carries TRBV19 and TRBJ1-1, with D possibly matching TRBD1 (5 bases). The CDR3 spans 15 residues. V lost 1 base, J lost 4 bases, and 13 bases lay in between. Germline CDR1 LNHDA, CDR2 SQIVND (reference sequence).

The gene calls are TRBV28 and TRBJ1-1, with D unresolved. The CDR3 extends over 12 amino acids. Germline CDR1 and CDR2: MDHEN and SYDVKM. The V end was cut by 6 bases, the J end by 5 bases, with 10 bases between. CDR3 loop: CASRPLSTEAFF. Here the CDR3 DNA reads TGTGCCAGCAGGCCCCTGAGTACTGAAGCTTTCTTT.

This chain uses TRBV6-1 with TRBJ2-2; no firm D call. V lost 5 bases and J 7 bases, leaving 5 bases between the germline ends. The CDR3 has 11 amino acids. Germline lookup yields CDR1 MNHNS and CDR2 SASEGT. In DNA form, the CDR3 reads TGTGCCAGCAGTACCATCGGGGAGCTGTTTTTT. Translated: CASSTIGELFF.

CDR3 sequence reads: CASSLFSLSNYGYTF. CDR3 nucleotides: TGTGCCAGCAGTTTATTCAGCCTCTCTAACTATGGCTACACCTTC. This rearrangement joins TRBV28 to TRBJ1-2; D remains ambiguous. Germline CDR1 reads MDHEN; CDR2 reads SYDVKM. V was pared by 1 base and J by 0 bases, with 9 bases between. The CDR3 is 15 residues long.